This T cell receptor (beta chain) was captured by sequencing in a study of blood T cell repertoires in COVID-19. The V end lost 1 base, the J end lost 8 bases, and 14 bases lay between the germline ends. Germline CDR1 is SSHAT and CDR2 is FNYEAQ (reference sequence). This CDR3 is 15 amino acids long. Clones were read by immunoSEQ multiplex PCR, and TCRdb kept only the in-frame ones, dropping some. The sample comprises about 150,000 clones, around 87% of which are singletons, and roughly 4% rests with the top ten. The chain employs TRBV7-7 and TRBJ1-4; D is possibly TRBD1 (6 bases). This receptor was identified in a woman aged 35 to 49 who had been exposed to COVID-19. The sample taken for sequencing was PBMCs or T cells enriched from blood (not recorded which). This chain's CDR3 is CASSLGAGVNEKLFF. In DNA form, the CDR3 reads TGTGCCAGCAGCTTAGGAGCAGGGGTAAACGAAAAACTGTTTTTT.